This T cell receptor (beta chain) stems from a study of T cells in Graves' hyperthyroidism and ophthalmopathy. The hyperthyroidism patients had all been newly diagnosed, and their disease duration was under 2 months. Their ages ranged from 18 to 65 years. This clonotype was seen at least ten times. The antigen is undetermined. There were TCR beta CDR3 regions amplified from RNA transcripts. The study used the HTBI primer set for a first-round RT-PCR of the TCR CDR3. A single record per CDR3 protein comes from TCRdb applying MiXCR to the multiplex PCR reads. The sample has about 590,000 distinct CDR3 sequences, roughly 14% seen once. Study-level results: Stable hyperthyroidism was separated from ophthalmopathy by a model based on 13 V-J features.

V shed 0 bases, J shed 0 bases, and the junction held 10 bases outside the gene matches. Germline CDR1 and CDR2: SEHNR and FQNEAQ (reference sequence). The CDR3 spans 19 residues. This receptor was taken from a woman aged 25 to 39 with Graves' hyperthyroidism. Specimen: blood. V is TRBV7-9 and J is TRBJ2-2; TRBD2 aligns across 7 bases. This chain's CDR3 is CASSLAASSGTPNTGELFF. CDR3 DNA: TGTGCCAGCAGCTTAGCTGCGTCTAGCGGAACCCCGAACACCGGGGAGCTGTTTTTT.